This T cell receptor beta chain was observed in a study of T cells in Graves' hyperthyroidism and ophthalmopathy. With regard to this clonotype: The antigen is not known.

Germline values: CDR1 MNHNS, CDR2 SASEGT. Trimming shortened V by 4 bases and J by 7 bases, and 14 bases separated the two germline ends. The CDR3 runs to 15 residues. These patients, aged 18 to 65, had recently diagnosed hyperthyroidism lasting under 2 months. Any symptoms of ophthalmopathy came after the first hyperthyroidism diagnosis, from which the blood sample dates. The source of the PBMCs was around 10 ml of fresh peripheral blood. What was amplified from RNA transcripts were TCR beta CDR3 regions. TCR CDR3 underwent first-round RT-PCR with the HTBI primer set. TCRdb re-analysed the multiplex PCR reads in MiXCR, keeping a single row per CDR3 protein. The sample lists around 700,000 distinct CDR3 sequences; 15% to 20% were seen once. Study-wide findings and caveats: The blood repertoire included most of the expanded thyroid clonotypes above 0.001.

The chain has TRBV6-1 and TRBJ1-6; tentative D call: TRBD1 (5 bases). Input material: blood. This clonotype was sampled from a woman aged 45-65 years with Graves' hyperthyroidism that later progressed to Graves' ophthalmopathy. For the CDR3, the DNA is TGTGCCAGCAGTGCGAGGGACGCAATGAATTCACCCCTCCACTTT. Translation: CASSARDAMNSPLHF.